This T cell receptor (beta chain) was profiled in a study of T cells in localized non-small cell lung cancer. Sequencing was performed with immunoSEQ multiplex PCR; in TCRdb, only in-frame clones are kept and a portion is missing. The sample has 30,000 to 40,000 clones, approximately 83% seen once; the top ten hold 5% to 8%. The V gene lost 4 bases and the J gene lost 7 bases, with 10 bases spanning the gap. The length of the CDR3 is 13 residues. The germline V gene encodes CDR1 MRHNA and CDR2 SNTAGT. The study, taken as a whole, reports: Across samples, adjacent lung featured a median roughly 60 of the top 100 tumor clones.

In regard to this clone: Its cognate antigen is unknown.

This receptor was identified in a man aged 40 to 75 with stage I lung adenocarcinoma. The specimen comprised peripheral blood, sampled before any cancer treatment. The chain uses TRBV6-4 and TRBJ2-2; possible D gene TRBD2, 6 bases. The CDR3: CASSGLEGGELFF. DNA of the CDR3: TGTGCCAGCAGTGGCCTGGAGGGCGGGGAGCTGTTTTTT.